Shown below are 16 T cell receptor beta chains from a single sample sequenced in a study of blood T cells in healthy people across ages. Then a second PCR, running about 6 to 11 cycles, was carried out with a sample-barcoded 5' primer and a J-beta primer mix. TCRdb analysed the 5' RACE reads with MiXCR anew, one entry per CDR3 protein. The sample consists of some 710,000 distinct CDR3 sequences, around a fifth of them appearing once. The source material was blood. The receptors shown here come from a man between 65 and 79 years old in good health.

The rearrangement links TRBV9 to TRBJ2-3, with 8 positions matching TRBD1. This CDR3 is built from 15 residues. CDR1 SGDLS and CDR2 YYNGEE come from the germline V gene. With 3 bases clipped from V and 0 bases from J, the junction kept 3 bases outside the gene matches. The CDR3 here is CASSDRDRSTDTQYF. In DNA, the CDR3 is TGTGCCAGCAGCGACCGGGACAGGAGCACAGATACGCAGTATTTT.

J is TRBJ1-4 and V is TRBV20-1, with 7 bases identical to TRBD1. This CDR3 contains 13 residues. Germline V gene data show CDR1 as DFQATT and CDR2 as SNEGSKA (reference sequence). After removal of 1 base from V and 6 bases from J, the junction contained 2 bases not matched to a gene. CDR3: CSARGRGYEKLFF. The CDR3 nucleotides read TGCAGTGCTAGAGGCAGGGGGTATGAAAAACTGTTTTTT.

This rearrangement joins TRBV5-1 to TRBJ1-1, with 10 bases lining up with TRBD1. Trimming took 3 bases from V and 5 from J; bases not matched to a gene: 10. Germline-derived CDR1 and CDR2 are SGHRS and YFSETQ. The CDR3 is 16 residues long. The CDR3 sequence is CASSSGTGVARTEAFF. CDR3 DNA: TGCGCCAGCAGCTCCGGGACAGGGGTAGCGCGGACTGAAGCTTTCTTT. Combining the CDR3 with reference TRBV5-1 and TRBJ1-1 gives the whole variable domain KAGVTQTPRYLIKTRGQQVTLSCSPISGHRSVSWYQQTPGQGLQFLFEYFSETQRNKGNFPGRFSGRQFSNSRSEMNVSTLELGDSALYLCASSSGTGVARTEAFFGQGTRLTVV.

CDR3 nucleotides: TGTGCCAGCAGGTACACAGGGGTCACTGAAGCTTTCTTT. It codes for CASRYTGVTEAFF. The chain uses TRBV7-8 and TRBJ1-1; the match to TRBD1 covers 7 bases. The CDR3 has 13 residues. CDR1 is SGHVS, CDR2 FQNEAQ, per germline. J was trimmed by 4 bases and V by 6 bases; bases with no gene match: 5.

The rearrangement joins TRBV4-2 to TRBJ2-7, with a possible D match to TRBD2 (6 bases). V was cut by 1 base and J by 0 bases, with 10 bases left in between. From germline, CDR1 is LGHNA and CDR2 YNFKEQ. CDR3 length: 15 residues. CDR3 bases: TGTGCCAGCAGCCAAGGGGTCGGGAGCTCCTACGAGCAGTACTTC. Residues: CASSQGVGSSYEQYF.

This clonotype has a handful of counts. The CDR3 here is CASSQVGGAGGTDTQYF. The DNA for the CDR3 is TGTGCCAGCAGCCAAGTAGGCGGAGCGGGGGGAACAGATACGCAGTATTTT. V gene TRBV11-2 combines with J gene TRBJ2-3, with 9 bases lining up with TRBD2. There are 17 residues in the CDR3. CDR1 and CDR2 (germline): SGHAT, FQNNGV. The junction had 12 bases not matched to a gene; V was cut back by 5 bases and J by 3 bases.

This clonotype was seen at least ten times. V and J are TRBV28 and TRBJ2-7; perhaps TRBD2 as D (5 bases). V dropped 2 bases and J dropped 4 bases, with 9 bases sitting between them. Germline V lookup: CDR1 MDHEN, CDR2 SYDVKM. The CDR3 is 13 residues long. The CDR3 nucleotides are TGTGCCAGCAGTTTAGGTTCGGGGTACGAGCAGTACGTC. Translated, it gives CASSLGSGYEQYV.

The chain recombines TRBV20-1 with TRBJ2-5, with D possibly being TRBD1 (6 bases). The V and J ends lost 0 bases and 2 bases respectively, with 10 bases between them. There are 14 residues in the CDR3. Germline CDR1 and CDR2: DFQATT and SNEGSKA (reference sequence). The CDR3 DNA follows: TGCAGTGCTAGAGATCTGACAGGTCAAGAGACCCAGTACTTC. Translated: CSARDLTGQETQYF.

This clonotype was seen many times. The chain employs TRBV9 and TRBJ2-3; no clear D. The CDR3 spans 15 residues. Deletions cut 2 bases from V and 0 bases from J, with 10 bases between. Per germline, CDR1 SGDLS and CDR2 YYNGEE. The CDR3 DNA is TGTGCCAGCAGCGTCCGCGGAACTAGCACAGATACGCAGTATTTT. It specifies CASSVRGTSTDTQYF.

This clonotype was found once. The genes are TRBV28 and TRBJ2-5, with 14 bases fitting TRBD2. Germline V gives CDR1 MDHEN, CDR2 SYDVKM. The CDR3 consists of 18 residues. V shed 6 bases and J 4 bases; nucleotides not matched to a gene: 13. This CDR3 reads CASSPQLGLAGVRETQYF. In DNA, the CDR3 is TGTGCCAGCAGCCCACAGCTGGGACTAGCGGGAGTAAGAGAGACCCAGTACTTC.

The chain recombines TRBV11-2 with TRBJ2-7, with D tentatively TRBD1 (6 bases). The CDR3 is made up of 13 amino acids. The V end lost 3 bases, the J end lost 7 bases, and 13 bases lay between the germline ends. Germline-derived CDR1 and CDR2 are SGHAT and FQNNGV. The CDR3 region is CASSFDLRGEQYV. CDR3 coding DNA: TGTGCCAGCAGCTTCGATCTTAGGGGGGAGCAGTACGTC.

This clonotype turned up a few times. This sequence joins TRBV20-1 and TRBJ2-5, with D possibly TRBD2 on 6 matching bases. Germline V gives CDR1 DFQATT, CDR2 SNEGSKA (reference sequence). Trimming cost V 8 bases and J 5 bases, with 12 bases left between them. This CDR3 is built from 11 residues. Here the CDR3 DNA reads TGCAGTCGAAGACGGGGGGAGACCCAGTACTTC. Protein sequence: CSRRRGETQYF.

There are a few counts of this clonotype. The rearrangement joins TRBV4-1 to TRBJ1-4, with 7 bases matching TRBD1. V shed 2 bases, J shed 4 bases, and the junction held 7 bases outside the gene matches. The CDR3 has 16 residues. The germline V gene encodes CDR1 MGHRA and CDR2 YSYEKL. The chain's CDR3 is CASSQLTGALNEKLFF. As DNA, the CDR3 is TGCGCCAGCAGCCAACTAACAGGGGCGCTTAATGAAAAACTGTTTTTT.

In DNA form, the CDR3 reads TGTGCCAGCAGCTCTCACAGCACAGATACGCAGTATTTT. It encodes CASSSHSTDTQYF. J is TRBJ2-3 and V is TRBV7-6; D is unresolved. With 4 bases removed from V and 0 bases from J, the gap between germline ends came to 5 bases. Germline CDR1 and CDR2: SGHVS and FNYEAQ. The CDR3 covers 13 residues.

The chain employs TRBV9 and TRBJ2-1; weak D call: TRBD2 (5 bases). In germline, CDR1 is SGDLS, CDR2 YYNGEE. The CDR3 consists of 18 residues. The V gene lost 0 bases and the J gene lost 0 bases, with 16 bases spanning the gap. CDR3 protein: CASSVAGWTLGSYNEQFF. The CDR3 DNA sequence: TGTGCCAGCAGCGTAGCGGGGTGGACCCTGGGCTCCTACAATGAGCAGTTCTTC.

This clonotype was recorded a few times. The J gene is TRBJ2-5, the V gene TRBV7-8; 9 nucleotides line up with TRBD2. Gene TRBJ2-1 matches the end of the DNA better, so the J call may be wrong. Germline V gives CDR1 SGHVS, CDR2 FQNEAQ. The CDR3 contains 18 residues. The CDR3 loop reads CASSPSLSWAGGVNEQFF. The DNA for the CDR3 is TGTGCCAGCAGCCCCAGTTTGAGCTGGGCGGGGGGGGTCAATGAGCAGTTCTTC.